The 29 T cell receptor beta chains presented below share a single source sample, sequenced in a study of identical twins. TCRdb reprocessed the 5' RACE reads via MiXCR and lists one record per CDR3 protein. The sample holds a few hundred thousand distinct CDR3 sequences, about 18% seen once. The sequencing input was naive T cells sorted from blood. The receptors shown here come from a man in his fifties in good health.

This clonotype was observed a few times. This chain joins TRBV20-1 and TRBJ1-1; D gene uncertain. This CDR3 contains 14 residues. Germline assignment: CDR1 DFQATT and CDR2 SNEGSKA (reference sequence). The V gene lost 6 bases and the J gene lost 4 bases, with 18 bases spanning the gap. The CDR3 sequence is CSATGSQKFTEAFF. In nucleotides, the CDR3 is TGCAGTGCCACCGGCAGCCAGAAGTTCACTGAAGCTTTCTTT.

Many counts were recorded for this clonotype. The chain uses TRBV12-3 or TRBV12-4 and TRBJ2-2; the match to TRBD2 covers 7 bases. The CDR3 runs to 16 residues. V gave up 7 bases and J gave up 0 bases; unmatched junction bases: 8. This chain's CDR3 is CASTNPTSPNTGELFF. The CDR3 DNA is TGTGCCAGCACCAACCCGACTAGCCCGAACACCGGGGAGCTGTTTTTT.

There are many counts of this clonotype. The gene calls are TRBV2 and TRBJ1-2, with 7 positions matching TRBD1. With 11 bases clipped from V and 0 bases from J, the junction kept 9 bases outside the gene matches. Germline CDR1 is SNHLY and CDR2 is FYNNEI. CDR3 length: 14 residues. This chain's CDR3 is CAGKGAEANYGYTF. CDR3 DNA: TGTGCCGGGAAGGGGGCGGAGGCTAACTATGGCTACACCTTC.

This clonotype showed up just a few times. This chain uses TRBV20-1 with TRBJ2-7; D possibly corresponds to TRBD2 (5 bases). This CDR3 spans 13 amino acids. Germline V CDR1 and CDR2: DFQATT, SNEGSKA (reference sequence). V dropped 4 bases and J dropped 7 bases, with 17 bases sitting between them. The CDR3 DNA reads as TGCAGTGCTACCCTGGGAAGGTCGGGGGAGCAGTACTTC. Translating it yields CSATLGRSGEQYF.

The rearrangement joins TRBV24-1 to TRBJ2-3; D perhaps matches TRBD2 (6 bases). Germline-derived CDR1 and CDR2 are KGHDR and SFDVKD. CDR3 size: 16 residues. Trimming stripped 4 bases from V and 1 base from J, with 14 bases between. CDR3 region: CATSDPGERGTDTQYF. CDR3 sequence (DNA): TGTGCCACCAGTGACCCGGGGGAGCGGGGCACAGATACGCAGTATTTT.

This clonotype has just a few counts. V is TRBV5-1 and J is TRBJ2-7; TRBD1 or TRBD2 may be the D gene (5 bases each). Germline CDR1 is SGHRS and CDR2 is YFSETQ. The V end was cut by 4 bases, the J end by 0 bases, with 14 bases between. The CDR3 is 15 amino acids. CDR3 region: CASSETGTVSYEQYF. The DNA of the CDR3 is TGCGCCAGCAGCGAAACCGGGACCGTCTCCTACGAGCAGTACTTC.

This clonotype has only a few counts. The chain joins TRBV3-1 to TRBJ1-4; D not resolved. V dropped 1 base and J dropped 11 bases, with 5 bases sitting between them. The CDR3 contains 11 residues. Germline V gene sequence: CDR1 LGHDT, CDR2 YNNKEL (reference sequence). The CDR3 is CASSQVDKLFF. The CDR3, as DNA: TGTGCCAGCAGCCAAGTGGATAAACTGTTTTTT.

This clonotype occurred many times. The chain joins TRBV29-1 to TRBJ2-7; 9 bases fit TRBD2. This CDR3 is 13 amino acids long. V trimming: 6 bases; J trimming: 3 bases; junction bases outside the gene matches: 6. The germline gives CDR1 SQVTM, CDR2 ANQGSEA. The CDR3 region has the DNA TGCAGCGTCGGACTAGCGCTAAACTACGAGCAGTACTTC. The encoded protein is CSVGLALNYEQYF.

This clonotype came up a few times. The chain links TRBV20-1 to TRBJ2-5; 14 bases align to TRBD2. The J segment lost 4 bases and the V segment lost 5 bases, leaving 9 bases of the junction unmatched. The CDR3 extends over 16 amino acids. Germline values: CDR1 DFQATT, CDR2 SNEGSKA (reference sequence). CDR3 region: CSAGTWTSGRSETQYF. The DNA of the CDR3 is TGCAGTGCTGGGACATGGACTAGCGGGAGGTCAGAGACCCAGTACTTC.

This clonotype was detected many times. This chain joins TRBV12-3 or TRBV12-4 and TRBJ2-6; D is unclear. V lost 5 bases and J lost 2, with 10 bases in between. The CDR3 runs 15 residues. The CDR3 reads CASSRVGPGANVLTF. CDR3 DNA: TGTGCCAGCAGTCGGGTTGGGCCTGGGGCCAACGTCCTGACTTTC.

This clonotype was counted at least ten times. The genes are TRBV4-2 and TRBJ2-1; D assignment may be TRBD1 or TRBD2 (5 bases each). Germline CDR1 LGHNA, CDR2 YNFKEQ. The CDR3 is made up of 18 amino acids. V was shortened by 4 bases and J by 6 bases, with 25 bases between the two germline ends. Written as DNA, the CDR3 is TGTGCCAGCAGCCCAGAGGGCCTCCAGGCCCCCAGGGCCAATGAGCAGTTCTTC. Protein: CASSPEGLQAPRANEQFF.

This clonotype was recorded many times. CDR3 protein: CSGRSHPTYEQYF. CDR3 sequence (DNA): TGCAGTGGACGTAGCCACCCCACCTACGAGCAGTACTTC. This sequence joins TRBV20-1 and TRBJ2-7, with no clear D. The germline V gene encodes CDR1 DFQATT and CDR2 SNEGSKA (reference sequence). The CDR3 is 13 residues long. V dropped 7 bases and J dropped 2 bases, with 15 bases sitting between them.

V and J are TRBV7-3 and TRBJ2-1, with TRBD2 matching over 11 bases. This CDR3 spans 16 amino acids. V gave up 5 bases and J gave up 5 bases; unmatched junction bases: 8. Per the germline V gene, CDR1 is SGHTA and CDR2 is FQGTGA. CDR3 DNA: TGTGCCAGCAGCCCTACCGGGACTAGCGGAAACAATGAGCAGTTCTTC. Translation: CASSPTGTSGNNEQFF.

This clonotype was detected a few times. J is TRBJ2-1 and V is TRBV4-3; D remains unclear. The germline V gene has CDR1 LGHNA and CDR2 YSLEER. V gave up 1 base and J gave up 1 base, with 17 bases separating them. The CDR3 sequence is 18 residues long. CDR3 region: CASSQVVGSSRSYNEQFF. The CDR3 coding sequence is TGCGCCAGCAGCCAAGTTGTTGGGTCCAGCAGGTCCTACAATGAGCAGTTCTTC.

This clonotype was seen many times. The chain links TRBV4-1 to TRBJ2-3, with D perhaps TRBD2 (6 bases). This CDR3 comprises 15 residues. V lost 7 bases, J lost 2 bases, and 16 bases lay in between. Germline values: CDR1 MGHRA, CDR2 YSYEKL. CDR3 loop: CASNGMRGVTDTQYF. For the CDR3, the DNA is TGCGCCAGCAATGGAATGCGGGGAGTCACAGATACGCAGTATTTT.

There are a few counts of this clonotype. This chain connects TRBV25-1 to TRBJ2-2; a possible D gene is TRBD1 (6 bases). The V end was cut by 3 bases, the J end by 4 bases, with 15 bases between. CDR3 length: 16 residues. Germline loops: CDR1 MGHDK, CDR2 SYGVNS. The CDR3 region is CASSDLGTRSTGELFF. The CDR3 DNA sequence: TGTGCCAGCAGTGATCTAGGGACACGTAGCACCGGGGAGCTGTTTTTT.

The rearrangement links TRBV7-9 to TRBJ2-7; TRBD2 matches at 9 bases. CDR1 SEHNR and CDR2 FQNEAQ come from the germline V gene (reference sequence). J gave up 2 bases and V 0 bases, and 2 bases lay outside the gene matches. CDR3 length: 15 residues. The CDR3 nucleotides read TGTGCCAGCAGCTTAGCGGTAGCGGGAGCCTACGAGCAGTACTTC. It codes for CASSLAVAGAYEQYF.

The sample holds many counts of this clonotype. The chain links TRBV5-1 to TRBJ1-1; D uncertain. V lost 0 bases and J 1 base, leaving 7 bases between the germline ends. The CDR3 has 14 residues. CDR1 SGHRS and CDR2 YFSETQ come from the germline V gene. In DNA form, the CDR3 reads TGCGCCAGCAGCTTGGCAAGCGCGAACACTGAAGCTTTCTTT. This translates into CASSLASANTEAFF.

The chain couples TRBV5-5 to TRBJ2-2, with D uncertain. The V and J ends lost 5 bases and 3 bases respectively, with 14 bases between them. Germline V gives CDR1 SGHKS, CDR2 YYEKEE (reference sequence). The CDR3 is made up of 15 amino acids. Written as DNA, the CDR3 is TGTGCCAGCAGGCCTTACATTGCCTACACCGGGGAGCTGTTTTTT. Translating it yields CASRPYIAYTGELFF.

This clonotype was detected ten times or more. The V gene is TRBV5-1, the J gene TRBJ1-5, with 7 bases identical to TRBD1. Germline CDR1 is SGHRS and CDR2 is YFSETQ. The CDR3 runs to 15 residues. J lost 3 bases, V lost 4 bases, and 7 bases had no gene match. In DNA form, the CDR3 reads TGCGCCAGCAGCCTTACAGGGGAGGACAATCAGCCCCAGCATTTT. Translated, it gives CASSLTGEDNQPQHF.

This clonotype was detected a few times. The chain couples TRBV9 to TRBJ2-1, with TRBD2 identical over 11 bases. The V and J ends lost 4 bases and 9 bases, in that order; junction bases with no gene match: 12. The V gene's germline CDR1 is SGDLS and CDR2 YYNGEE. The CDR3 is 16 amino acids. The DNA of the CDR3 is TGTGCCAGCAGCAACAAACTAGCGGGAGTCGAAGGTGAGCAGTTCTTC. It translates to CASSNKLAGVEGEQFF.

In its sample, this clonotype was seen a few times. CDR3 sequence reads: CASSLPGLAGDSYNEQFF. The DNA of the CDR3 is TGTGCCAGCAGTTTACCCGGACTAGCGGGGGACTCCTACAATGAGCAGTTCTTC. The chain is built from TRBV12-3 or TRBV12-4 and TRBJ2-1; 13 nucleotides match TRBD2. The CDR3 has 18 residues. Trimming cost V 2 bases and J 0 bases; bases outside gene matches: 4.

This clonotype has a count of ten or more. CDR3: CASSTSGTPYNEQFF. For the CDR3, the DNA is TGTGCCAGCAGCACTAGCGGCACTCCATACAATGAGCAGTTCTTC. The chain has TRBV6-1 and TRBJ2-1; 8 nucleotides match TRBD2. This CDR3 has 15 amino acids. Unmatched junction bases numbered 8, after V lost 6 bases and J lost 4 bases. Looked up from germline, CDR1 is MNHNS and CDR2 is SASEGT.

The chain has TRBV6-5 and TRBJ2-1; D tentatively reads TRBD1 or TRBD2 (5 bases each). Germline V CDR1 and CDR2: MNHEY, SVGAGI. V shed 0 bases and J shed 8 bases, with 14 bases lying between them. The CDR3 has 15 amino acids. Here the CDR3 reads CASSYSGREFHEQFF. In DNA, the CDR3 is TGTGCCAGCAGTTACTCAGGCAGGGAGTTCCATGAGCAGTTCTTC.

This clonotype was counted only a few times. The chain combines TRBV25-1 with TRBJ2-3; D unresolved. The CDR3 has 15 residues. The germline V and J ends were trimmed by 1 base and 3 bases, with 11 bases remaining between them. CDR1 and CDR2 (germline): MGHDK, SYGVNS. The CDR3 loop reads CASSELSLGTDTQYF. The CDR3 nucleotides are TGTGCCAGCAGTGAATTGAGCCTAGGAACAGATACGCAGTATTTT.

The V gene is TRBV14, the J gene TRBJ1-1; no reliable D call. The CDR3 is 14 residues long. V was pared by 3 bases and J by 5 bases, with 13 bases between. Germline CDR1 and CDR2: SGHDN and FVKESK. Here the CDR3 reads CASSHNIDITEAFF. The CDR3 nucleotides are TGTGCCAGCAGCCACAACATCGACATTACTGAAGCTTTCTTT.

This clonotype has a handful of counts. The chain joins TRBV20-1 to TRBJ2-6; no firm D call. The CDR3 sequence is 14 residues long. Germline values: CDR1 DFQATT, CDR2 SNEGSKA (reference sequence). Between the trimmed V and J ends, which lost 3 bases and 0 bases, there was a span of 6 bases. CDR3 coding DNA: TGCAGTGCTAGGTGGGGCTCTGGGGCCAACGTCCTGACTTTC. Its translation: CSARWGSGANVLTF.

This clonotype was seen a handful of times. This rearrangement joins TRBV27 to TRBJ2-7, with 8 bases identical to TRBD1. The CDR3 is 15 amino acids. From germline, CDR1 is MNHEY and CDR2 SMNVEV (reference sequence). Unmatched junction bases numbered 12, after V lost 6 bases and J lost 5 bases. In nucleotides, the CDR3 is TGTGCCAGCAGCTTTTCCTACAGGGGGTTTCACGAGCAGTACTTC. It translates to CASSFSYRGFHEQYF.

This clonotype came up a few times. V and J are TRBV9 and TRBJ1-2; maybe TRBD1 (5 bases). V was shortened by 0 bases and J by 5 bases, with 8 bases between the two germline ends. CDR3 size: 13 residues. The germline CDR1 and CDR2 sequences are SGDLS and YYNGEE. The CDR3 loop is CASSVEGAYGYTF. In nucleotides, the CDR3 is TGTGCCAGCAGCGTAGAAGGGGCGTATGGCTACACCTTC.